The 3 T cell receptor beta chains below come from one sample, sequenced in a study of OX40 agonist ivuxolimab in advanced cancers. Sequencing used immunoSEQ multiplex PCR; TCRdb keeps in-frame clones, though not all of them. Among 21,000 or so clones, about four fifths were seen once, and the ten largest hold roughly 32%. Material: CD4+ or CD8+ T cells sorted from blood, obtained in a trial of the OX40 agonist ivuxolimab. These receptors were obtained from an adult with an advanced solid tumor such as melanoma, head and neck, liver or kidney cancer.

This clone occurred once. This chain connects TRBV9 to TRBJ2-7; the match to TRBD2 covers 11 bases. Trimming took 3 bases from V and 2 from J; bases not matched to a gene: 1. Germline assignment: CDR1 SGDLS and CDR2 YYNGEE. The CDR3 contains 14 residues. CDR3 nucleotides: TGTGCCAGCAGCGCGGGACTAGCGGCCTACGAGCAGTACTTC. As protein: CASSAGLAAYEQYF.

The chain uses TRBV2 and TRBJ1-5, with TRBD1 identical over 7 bases. The CDR3 is 14 amino acids. Germline assignment: CDR1 SNHLY and CDR2 FYNNEI. V lost 5 bases and J lost 7; bases outside the gene matches: 8. CDR3: CASSPRGGGQPQHF. In nucleotides, the CDR3 is TGTGCCAGCAGTCCTCGAGGGGGCGGCCAGCCCCAGCATTTT. The complete variable domain, with remaining parts taken from reference TRBV2 and TRBJ1-5, reads EPEVTQTPSHQVTQMGQEVILRCVPISNHLYFYWYRQILGQKVEFLVSFYNNEISEKSEIFDDQFSVERPDGSNFTLKIRSTKLEDSAMYFCASSPRGGGQPQHFGDGTRLSIL.

The chain is built from TRBV6-5 and TRBJ2-4; D unclear. The CDR3 runs 13 residues. The V gene lost 4 bases and the J gene lost 7 bases, with 11 bases spanning the gap. CDR1 MNHEY and CDR2 SVGAGI come from the germline V gene. The CDR3 bases are TGTGCCAGCAGTTTCGGACCCGGGAACATTCAGTACTTC. The encoded protein is CASSFGPGNIQYF.